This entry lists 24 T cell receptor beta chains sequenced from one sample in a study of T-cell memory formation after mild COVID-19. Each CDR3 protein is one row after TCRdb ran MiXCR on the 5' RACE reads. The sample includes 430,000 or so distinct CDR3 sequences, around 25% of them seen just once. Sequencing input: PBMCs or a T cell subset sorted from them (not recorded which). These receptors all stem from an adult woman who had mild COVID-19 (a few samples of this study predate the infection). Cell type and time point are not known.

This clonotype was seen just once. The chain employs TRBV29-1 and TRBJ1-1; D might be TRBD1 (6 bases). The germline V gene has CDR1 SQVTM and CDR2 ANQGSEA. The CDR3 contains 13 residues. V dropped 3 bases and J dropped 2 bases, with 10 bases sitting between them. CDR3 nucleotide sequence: TGCAGCGTTGATAGGGGGGGTAACACTGAAGCTTTCTTT. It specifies CSVDRGGNTEAFF.

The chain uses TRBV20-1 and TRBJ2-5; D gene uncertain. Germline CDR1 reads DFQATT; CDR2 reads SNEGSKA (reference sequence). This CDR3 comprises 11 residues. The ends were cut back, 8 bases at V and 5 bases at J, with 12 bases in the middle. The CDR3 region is CSQELWETQYF. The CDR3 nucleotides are TGCAGTCAGGAGCTGTGGGAGACCCAGTACTTC.

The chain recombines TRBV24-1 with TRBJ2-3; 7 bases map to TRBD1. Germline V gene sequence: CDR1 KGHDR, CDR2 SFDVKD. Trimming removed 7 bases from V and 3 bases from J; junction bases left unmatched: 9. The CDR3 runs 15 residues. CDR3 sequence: CATSDPRDRTDTQYF. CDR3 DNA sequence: TGTGCCACCAGCGATCCCCGGGACAGAACAGATACGCAGTATTTT.

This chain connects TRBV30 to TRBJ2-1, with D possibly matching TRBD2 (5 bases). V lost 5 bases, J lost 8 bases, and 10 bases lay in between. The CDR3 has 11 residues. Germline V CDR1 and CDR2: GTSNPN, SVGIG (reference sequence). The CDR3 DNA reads TGTGCCTGGGAGGGTTTGGATGAGCAGTTCTTC. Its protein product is CAWEGLDEQFF.

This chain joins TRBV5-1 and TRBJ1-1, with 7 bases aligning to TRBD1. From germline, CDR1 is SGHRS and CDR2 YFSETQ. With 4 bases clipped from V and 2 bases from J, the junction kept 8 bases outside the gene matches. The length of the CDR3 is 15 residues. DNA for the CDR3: TGCGCCAGCAGCAGTAGACAGGGTGGAAACACTGAAGCTTTCTTT. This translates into CASSSRQGGNTEAFF.

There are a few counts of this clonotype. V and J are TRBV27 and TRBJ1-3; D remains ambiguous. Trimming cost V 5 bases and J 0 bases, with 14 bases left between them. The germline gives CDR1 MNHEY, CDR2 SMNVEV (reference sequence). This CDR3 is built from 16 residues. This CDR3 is CASSPRPPYSGNTIYF. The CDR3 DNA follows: TGTGCCAGCAGTCCACGCCCACCATACTCTGGAAACACCATATATTTT.

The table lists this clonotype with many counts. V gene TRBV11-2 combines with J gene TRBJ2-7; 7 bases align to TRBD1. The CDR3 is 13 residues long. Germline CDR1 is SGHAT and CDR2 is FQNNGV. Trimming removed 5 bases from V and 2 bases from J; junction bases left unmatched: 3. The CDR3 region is CASSRQGTYEQYF. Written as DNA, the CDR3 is TGTGCCAGCAGCCGACAGGGAACCTACGAGCAGTACTTC.

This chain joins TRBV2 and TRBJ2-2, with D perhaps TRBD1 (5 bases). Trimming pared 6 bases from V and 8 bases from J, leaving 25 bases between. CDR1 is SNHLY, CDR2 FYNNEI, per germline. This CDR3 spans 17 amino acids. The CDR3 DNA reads TGTGCCAGCAGCTTGGGGCTGGGGCTCGTTGAAGGTGGGGAGCTGTTTTTT. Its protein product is CASSLGLGLVEGGELFF. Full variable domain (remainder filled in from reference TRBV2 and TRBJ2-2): EPEVTQTPSHQVTQMGQEVILRCVPISNHLYFYWYRQILGQKVEFLVSFYNNEISEKSEIFDDQFSVERPDGSNFTLKIRSTKLEDSAMYFCASSLGLGLVEGGELFFGEGSRLTVL.

The CDR3 region is CSARESSWDYGYTF. CDR3 nucleotides: TGCAGTGCTAGAGAGTCGTCGTGGGACTATGGCTACACCTTC. The chain recombines TRBV20-1 with TRBJ1-2; D remains unclear. Per the germline V gene, CDR1 is DFQATT and CDR2 is SNEGSKA (reference sequence). The V gene lost 0 bases and the J gene lost 3 bases, with 11 bases spanning the gap. This CDR3 comprises 14 residues.

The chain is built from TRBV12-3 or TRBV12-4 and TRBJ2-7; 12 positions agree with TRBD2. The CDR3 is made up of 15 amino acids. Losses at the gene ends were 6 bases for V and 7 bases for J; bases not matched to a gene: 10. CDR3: CASSLELAGGREQYF. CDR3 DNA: TGTGCCAGCAGCCTAGAGCTAGCGGGGGGGCGTGAGCAGTACTTC.

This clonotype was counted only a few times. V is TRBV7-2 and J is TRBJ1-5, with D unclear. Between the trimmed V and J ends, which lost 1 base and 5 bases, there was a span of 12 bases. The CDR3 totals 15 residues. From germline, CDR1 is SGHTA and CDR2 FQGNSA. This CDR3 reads CASSLDGFSHQPQHF. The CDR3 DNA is TGTGCCAGCAGCTTAGATGGGTTCTCGCATCAGCCCCAGCATTTT. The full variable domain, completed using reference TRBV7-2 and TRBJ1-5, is GAGVSQSPSNKVTEKGKDVELRCDPISGHTALYWYRQSLGQGLEFLIYFQGNSAPDKSGLPSDRFSAERTGGSVSTLTIQRTQQEDSAVYLCASSLDGFSHQPQHFGDGTRLSIL.

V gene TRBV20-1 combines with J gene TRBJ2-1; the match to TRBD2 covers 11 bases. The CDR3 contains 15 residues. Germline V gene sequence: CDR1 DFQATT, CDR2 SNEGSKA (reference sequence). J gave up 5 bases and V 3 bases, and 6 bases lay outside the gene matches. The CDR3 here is CSARTSGDGHNEQFF. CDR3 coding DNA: TGCAGTGCTAGGACTAGCGGGGATGGGCACAATGAGCAGTTCTTC.

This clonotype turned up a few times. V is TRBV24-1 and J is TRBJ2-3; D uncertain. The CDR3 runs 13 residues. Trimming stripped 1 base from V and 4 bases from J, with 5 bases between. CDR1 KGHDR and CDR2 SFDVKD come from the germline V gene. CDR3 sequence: CATSDFSADTQYF. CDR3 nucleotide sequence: TGTGCCACCAGTGATTTCTCGGCAGATACGCAGTATTTT.

CDR3 region: CASSSTRQETQYF. The CDR3 nucleotides are TGTGCCAGCTCCTCGACGCGGCAAGAGACCCAGTACTTC. V and J are TRBV18 and TRBJ2-5; no definite D call. The V gene lost 6 bases and the J gene lost 2 bases, with 10 bases spanning the gap. This CDR3 comprises 13 residues. Germline V CDR1 and CDR2: KGHSH, LQKENI.

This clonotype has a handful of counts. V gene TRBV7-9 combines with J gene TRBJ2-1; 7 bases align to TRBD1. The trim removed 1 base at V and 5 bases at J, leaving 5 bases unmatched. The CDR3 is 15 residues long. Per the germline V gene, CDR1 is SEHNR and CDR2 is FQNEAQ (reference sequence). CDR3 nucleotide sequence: TGTGCCAGCAGCTTAGGCGACAGGGATAACAATGAGCAGTTCTTC. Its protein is CASSLGDRDNNEQFF.

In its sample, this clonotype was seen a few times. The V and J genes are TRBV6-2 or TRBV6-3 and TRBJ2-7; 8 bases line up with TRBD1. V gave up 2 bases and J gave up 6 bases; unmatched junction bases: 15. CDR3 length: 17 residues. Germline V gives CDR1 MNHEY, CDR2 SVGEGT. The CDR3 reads CASSYPHDRGDRPEQYF. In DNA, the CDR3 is TGTGCCAGCAGTTACCCCCACGACAGGGGCGATCGCCCCGAGCAGTACTTC.

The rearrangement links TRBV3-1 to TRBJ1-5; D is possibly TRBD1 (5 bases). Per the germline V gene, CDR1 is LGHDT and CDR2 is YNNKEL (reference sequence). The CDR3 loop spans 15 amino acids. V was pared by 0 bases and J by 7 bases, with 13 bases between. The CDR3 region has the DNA TGTGCCAGCAGCCAAGATTTCGGGGGTGGCCAGCCCCAGCATTTT. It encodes CASSQDFGGGQPQHF.

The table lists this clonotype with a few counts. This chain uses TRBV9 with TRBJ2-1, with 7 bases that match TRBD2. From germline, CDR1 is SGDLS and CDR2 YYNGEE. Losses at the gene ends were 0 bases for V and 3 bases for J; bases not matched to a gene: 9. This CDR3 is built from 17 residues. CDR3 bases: TGTGCCAGCAGCGTAGACCTCCGCGGGAGAAGCTACAATGAGCAGTTCTTC. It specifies CASSVDLRGRSYNEQFF.

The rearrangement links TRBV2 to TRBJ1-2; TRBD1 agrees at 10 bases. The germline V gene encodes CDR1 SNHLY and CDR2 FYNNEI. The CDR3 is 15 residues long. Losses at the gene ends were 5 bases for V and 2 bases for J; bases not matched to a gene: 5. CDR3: CASSSGTGANYGYTF. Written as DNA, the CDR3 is TGTGCCAGCAGTTCCGGGACAGGGGCCAACTATGGCTACACCTTC.

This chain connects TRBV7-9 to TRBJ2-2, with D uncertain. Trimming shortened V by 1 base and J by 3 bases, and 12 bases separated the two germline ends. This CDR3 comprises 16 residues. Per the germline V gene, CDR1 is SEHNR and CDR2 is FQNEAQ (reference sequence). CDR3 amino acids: CASSLGVRSDTGELFF. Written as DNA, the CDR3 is TGTGCCAGCAGCTTAGGGGTACGAAGCGACACCGGGGAGCTGTTTTTT.

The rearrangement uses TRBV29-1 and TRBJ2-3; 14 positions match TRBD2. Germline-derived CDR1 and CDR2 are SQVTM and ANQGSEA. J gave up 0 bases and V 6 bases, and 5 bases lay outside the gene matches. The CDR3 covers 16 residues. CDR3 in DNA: TGCAGCGTGGCCGGGACTAGCGGGAGAAGCACAGATACGCAGTATTTT. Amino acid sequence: CSVAGTSGRSTDTQYF.

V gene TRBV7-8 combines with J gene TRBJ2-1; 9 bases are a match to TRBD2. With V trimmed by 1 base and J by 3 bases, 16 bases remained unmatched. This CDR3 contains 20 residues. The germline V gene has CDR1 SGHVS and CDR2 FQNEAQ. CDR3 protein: CASSLVTLLAGPGGYNEQFF. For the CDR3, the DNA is TGTGCCAGCAGCTTAGTTACGCTACTAGCGGGTCCTGGGGGCTACAATGAGCAGTTCTTC.

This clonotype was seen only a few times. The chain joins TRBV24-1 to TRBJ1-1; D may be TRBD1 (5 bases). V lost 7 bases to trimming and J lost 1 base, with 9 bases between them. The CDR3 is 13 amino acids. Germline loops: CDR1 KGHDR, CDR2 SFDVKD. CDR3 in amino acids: CATRITGNTEAFF. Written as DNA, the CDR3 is TGTGCCACCAGGATCACAGGGAACACTGAAGCTTTCTTT.

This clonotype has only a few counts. The CDR3 loop reads CASSPYGTVNTGELFF. DNA for the CDR3: TGTGCCAGCAGCCCCTACGGGACAGTGAACACCGGGGAGCTGTTTTTT. The chain combines TRBV9 with TRBJ2-2; 7 bases align to TRBD1. CDR1 is SGDLS, CDR2 YYNGEE, per germline. This CDR3 is 16 amino acids long. The junction had 7 bases not matched to a gene; V was cut back by 4 bases and J by 1 base.